This is a list of T cell receptor beta chains from one sample in a study of graft-versus-host responses after intestinal transplantation. Measured with immunoSEQ multiplex PCR; TCRdb has only the in-frame clones, and not every one. The data contain about 85,000 clones, roughly 80% of them seen just once; the ten biggest clones take up roughly 0.83%. For these receptors, no antigen is known. The sequencing used unstimulated CD4+ T cells sorted from spleen or lymph node cells, collected before intestinal transplant. Every receptor here comes from a human donor who received an intestinal transplant. The CDR3 runs from the conserved cysteine through the conserved F or W. Each record gives: CDR3 protein, CDR3 DNA, D gene, V gene, J gene, clone size. A D gene is named only where the DNA matches it firmly. Clone size is stated in some rows and not others, as once, few, many or a class when expanded.

CASSSGGTYSYEQYF	TGTGCCAGCAGTTCTGGGGGGACGTACTCCTACGAGCAGTACTTC	-	TRBV6-5	TRBJ2-7	-
CASSYTGRVETQYF	TGTGCCAGCAGTTACACTGGCCGGGTGGAGACCCAGTACTTC	-	TRBV6-5	TRBJ2-5	-
CASSQDLTGGSGWVQYF	TGTGCCAGCAGCCAAGATCTGACAGGGGGGAGCGGGTGGGTCCAGTACTTC	TRBD1	TRBV4-2	TRBJ2-5	-
CASSLGTGSYEKLFF	TGCGCCAGCAGCTTGGGGACAGGGTCTTATGAAAAACTGTTTTTT	TRBD1	TRBV5-1	TRBJ1-4	-
CAISEPYLANTGELFF	TGTGCCATCAGTGAACCTTATTTAGCGAACACCGGGGAGCTGTTTTTT	-	TRBV10-3	TRBJ2-2	-
CASTVGGTGNTIYF	TGTGCCAGCACCGTGGGGGGTACCGGAAACACCATATATTTT	-	TRBV28	TRBJ1-3	few
CASSLGDINEKLFF	TGCGCCAGCAGCTTGGGGGACATTAATGAAAAACTGTTTTTT	-	TRBV5-1	TRBJ1-4	-
CASSLEGLSYEQYF	TGCGCCAGCAGCTTGGAAGGACTCTCCTACGAGCAGTACTTC	-	TRBV5-1	TRBJ2-7	-
CASSQISGANVLTF	TGTGCCAGCAGCCAAATCTCTGGGGCCAACGTCCTGACTTTC	-	TRBV5-5	TRBJ2-6	-
CASSWGTGALQETQYF	TGTGCCAGCAGCTGGGGGACAGGGGCCCTCCAAGAGACCCAGTACTTC	TRBD1	TRBV5-4	TRBJ2-5	once
CASSLVTGGNDEQYF	TGCGCCAGCAGCTTGGTCACAGGGGGCAACGACGAGCAGTACTTC	TRBD1	TRBV5-1	TRBJ2-7	-
CASSPTGTGGNQPQHF	TGCGCCAGCAGCCCTACCGGGACAGGGGGCAATCAGCCCCAGCATTTT	TRBD1	TRBV4-1	TRBJ1-5	-
CSVEDRGLSDEQFF	TGCAGCGTTGAGGACAGGGGGCTTAGCGATGAGCAGTTCTTC	TRBD1	TRBV29-1	TRBJ2-1	-
CSAETYNEQFF	TGCAGTGCAGAAACTTACAATGAGCAGTTCTTC	-	TRBV20-1	TRBJ2-1	once
CASSTTRADSPLHF	TGTGCCAGCAGCACCACGCGGGCCGATTCACCCCTCCACTTT	-	TRBV11-1	TRBJ1-6	once
CASSFWGDFYGGAYEQYF	TGTGCCAGCAGCTTCTGGGGGGATTTTTACGGGGGAGCCTACGAGCAGTACTTC	-	TRBV7-2	TRBJ2-7	-
CASSYSGIPTYEQYF	TGTGCCAGCAGTTACAGCGGGATCCCAACCTACGAGCAGTACTTC	TRBD2	TRBV6-5	TRBJ2-7	once
CAWSPRGAGYTF	TGTGCCTGGAGTCCCCGGGGGGCTGGCTACACCTTC	-	TRBV30	TRBJ1-2	-
CASSLTSGSESETQYF	TGTGCCAGCAGTCTGACTAGCGGGAGTGAATCAGAGACCCAGTACTTC	TRBD2	TRBV28	TRBJ2-5	-
CASSLGRGGYGYTF	TGTGCCAGCAGCTTGGGGCGGGGAGGCTATGGCTACACCTTC	-	TRBV5-4	TRBJ1-2	-
CASSSRGTGGTGELFF	TGTGCCAGCAGCTCAAGGGGGACAGGGGGCACCGGGGAGCTGTTTTTT	TRBD1	TRBV11-2	TRBJ2-2	once
CASSEYTGGGEQYF	TGTGCCAGCAGTGAATACACAGGGGGAGGGGAGCAGTACTTC	-	TRBV2	TRBJ2-7	-